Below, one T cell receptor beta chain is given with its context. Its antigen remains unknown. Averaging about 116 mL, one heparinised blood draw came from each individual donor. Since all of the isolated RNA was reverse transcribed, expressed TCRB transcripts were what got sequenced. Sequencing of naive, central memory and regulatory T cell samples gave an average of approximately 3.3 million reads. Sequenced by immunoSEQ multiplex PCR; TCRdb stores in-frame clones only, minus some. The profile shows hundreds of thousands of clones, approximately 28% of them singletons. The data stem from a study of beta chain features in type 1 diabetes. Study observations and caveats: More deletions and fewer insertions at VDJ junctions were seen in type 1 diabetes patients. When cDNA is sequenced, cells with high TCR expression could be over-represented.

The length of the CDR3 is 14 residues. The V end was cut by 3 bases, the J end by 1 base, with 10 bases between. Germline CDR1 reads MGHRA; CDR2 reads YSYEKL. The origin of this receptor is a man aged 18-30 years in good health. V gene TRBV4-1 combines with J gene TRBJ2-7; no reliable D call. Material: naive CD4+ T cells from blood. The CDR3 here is CASSHYGRSYEQYF. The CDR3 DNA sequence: TGCGCCAGCAGCCATTACGGCAGATCCTACGAGCAGTACTTC.